This T cell receptor (beta chain) is from a study of T cells after yellow fever vaccination. This clonotype was picked up a small number of times. Its antigen is unidentified. Findings of the study overall: On re-exposure, the response was weaker but peaked faster, at day 5 versus 15. There was a small share of clonotypes that showed up in both the CD4 and CD8 compartments.

A process of 5'RACE template switching, which added a universal primer site and UMIs, was used to make TCR cDNA. MiXCR was run by TCRdb on the 5' RACE reads, yielding one entry per CDR3 protein. The sample shows about 360,000 distinct CDR3 sequences, 6.2% of them seen only once. V dropped 3 bases and J dropped 4 bases, with 13 bases sitting between them. The CDR3 has 15 amino acids. Germline V CDR1 and CDR2: SGHRS, YFSETQ. The gene calls are TRBV5-1 and TRBJ2-2, with a weak D call TRBD2 (6 bases). Sequences were derived from PBMCs, sampled 5 days after the yellow fever booster vaccination. The TCR originated in a man aged 30-40 years who received the YFV17D yellow fever vaccine. The CDR3 loop is CASSWDLISTGELFF. CDR3 DNA: TGCGCCAGCAGCTGGGACTTGATATCCACCGGGGAGCTGTTTTTT.